This T cell receptor (beta chain) was recorded in a study of cytomegalovirus exposure and HLA in healthy donors. The primer mix had 60 Vbeta and 13 Jbeta primers. Produced via immunoSEQ multiplex PCR; TCRdb's table is partial and in-frame only. Of 80,000 or so clones listed, under 80% are singletons. Germline V gene sequence: CDR1 SGHRS, CDR2 YFSETQ. This CDR3 is 21 amino acids long. J gave up 4 bases and V 1 base, and 19 bases lay outside the gene matches. The chain couples TRBV5-1 to TRBJ2-7, with 14 bases aligning to TRBD2. This clonotype originated in a man in his 60s in good health and CMV-seropositive. The sample comprised PBMCs. The CDR3 region is CASSLPWDPGLAGAALYEQYF. In DNA, the CDR3 is TGCGCCAGCAGCTTGCCATGGGACCCGGGACTAGCGGGAGCGGCGTTATACGAGCAGTACTTC.